This T cell receptor beta chain was observed in a study of blood T cells in healthy people across ages. Germline trimming cut 4 bases from V and 4 bases from J; bases unmatched to any gene: 5. The CDR3 has 14 residues. Germline CDR1 and CDR2: SGHRS and YFSETQ. For the second PCR, which ran for about 6 to 11 cycles, a sample-barcoded 5' primer and a J-beta primer mix were used. MiXCR was run by TCRdb on the 5' RACE reads, yielding one entry per CDR3 protein. The sample lists 2 million or so distinct CDR3 sequences; around half were seen once. V gene TRBV5-1 combines with J gene TRBJ2-7; 10 bases match TRBD1. The clonotype originates from a woman aged 40-49 years in good health. The specimen sequenced was blood. The CDR3, as DNA: TGCGCCAGCAGCCGGGGGGACAGGGGTTACGAGCAGTACTTC. Translation gives CASSRGDRGYEQYF.